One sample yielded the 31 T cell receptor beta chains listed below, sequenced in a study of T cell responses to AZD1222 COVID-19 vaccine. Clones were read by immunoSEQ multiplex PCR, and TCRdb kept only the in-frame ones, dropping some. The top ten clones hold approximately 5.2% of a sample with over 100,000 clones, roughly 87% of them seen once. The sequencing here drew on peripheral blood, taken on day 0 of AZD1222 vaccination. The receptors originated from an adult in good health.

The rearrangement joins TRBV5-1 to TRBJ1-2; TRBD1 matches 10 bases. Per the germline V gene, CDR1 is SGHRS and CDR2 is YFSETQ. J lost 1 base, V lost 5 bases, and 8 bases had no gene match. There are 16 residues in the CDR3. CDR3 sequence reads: CASSADRGPLNYGYTF. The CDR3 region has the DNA TGCGCCAGCAGTGCTGACAGGGGGCCGCTTAACTATGGCTACACCTTC.

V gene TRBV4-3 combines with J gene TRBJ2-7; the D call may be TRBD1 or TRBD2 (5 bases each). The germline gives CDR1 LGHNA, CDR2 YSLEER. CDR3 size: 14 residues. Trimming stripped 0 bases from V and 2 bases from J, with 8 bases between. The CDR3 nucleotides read TGCGCCAGCAGCCAAGATGGGGGACCCTACGAGCAGTACTTC. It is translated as CASSQDGGPYEQYF.

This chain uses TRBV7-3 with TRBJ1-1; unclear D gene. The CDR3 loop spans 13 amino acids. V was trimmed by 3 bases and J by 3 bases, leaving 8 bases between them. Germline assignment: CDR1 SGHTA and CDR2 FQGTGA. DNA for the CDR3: TGTGCCAGCAGCTTGGGTACGGACACTGAAGCTTTCTTT. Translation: CASSLGTDTEAFF.

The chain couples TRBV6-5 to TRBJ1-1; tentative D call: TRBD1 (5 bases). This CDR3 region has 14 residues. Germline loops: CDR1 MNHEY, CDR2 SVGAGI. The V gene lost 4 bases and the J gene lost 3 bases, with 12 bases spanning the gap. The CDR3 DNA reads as TGTGCCAGCAGTTCCTTAGGAGGGGACACTGAAGCTTTCTTT. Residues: CASSSLGGDTEAFF.

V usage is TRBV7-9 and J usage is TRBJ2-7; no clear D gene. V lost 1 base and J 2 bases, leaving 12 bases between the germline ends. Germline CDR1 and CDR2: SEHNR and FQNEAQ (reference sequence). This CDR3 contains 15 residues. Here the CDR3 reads CASSLDSKNPYEQYF. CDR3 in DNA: TGTGCCAGCAGCTTAGATTCCAAGAACCCCTACGAGCAGTACTTC.

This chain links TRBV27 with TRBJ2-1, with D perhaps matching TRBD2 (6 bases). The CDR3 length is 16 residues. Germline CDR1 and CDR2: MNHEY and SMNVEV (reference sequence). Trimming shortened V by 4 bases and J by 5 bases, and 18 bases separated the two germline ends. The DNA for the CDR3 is TGTGCCAGCAGTTCCCACCGGGACTCGATGCACAATGAGCAGTTCTTC. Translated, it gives CASSSHRDSMHNEQFF.

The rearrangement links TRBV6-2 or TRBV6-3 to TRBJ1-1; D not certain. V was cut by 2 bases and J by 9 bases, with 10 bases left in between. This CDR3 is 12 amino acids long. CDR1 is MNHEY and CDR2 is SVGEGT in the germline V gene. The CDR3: CASSYGNSKAFF. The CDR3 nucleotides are TGTGCCAGCAGTTACGGTAACAGCAAAGCTTTCTTT.

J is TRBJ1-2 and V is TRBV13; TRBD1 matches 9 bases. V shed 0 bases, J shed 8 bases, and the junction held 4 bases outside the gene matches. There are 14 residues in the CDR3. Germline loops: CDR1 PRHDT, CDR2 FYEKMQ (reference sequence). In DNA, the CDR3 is TGTGCCAGCAGCTTAGGCCTTGACAGGGGGGGCTACACCTTC. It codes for CASSLGLDRGGYTF.

For the CDR3, the DNA is TGTGCCAGCAGCTTATCGGGCGCAAACAATCAGCCCCAGCATTTT. Translation: CASSLSGANNQPQHF. The chain joins TRBV11-2 to TRBJ1-5; D is ambiguous. The CDR3 totals 15 residues. The germline V gene encodes CDR1 SGHAT and CDR2 FQNNGV. V lost 2 bases, J lost 3 bases, and 11 bases lay in between.

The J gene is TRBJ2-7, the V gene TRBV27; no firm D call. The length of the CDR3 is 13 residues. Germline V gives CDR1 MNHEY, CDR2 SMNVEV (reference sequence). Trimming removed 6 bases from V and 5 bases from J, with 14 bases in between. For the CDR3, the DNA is TGTGCCAGCAGGAAATCCTTAGAGAACGAGCAGTACTTC. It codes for CASRKSLENEQYF.

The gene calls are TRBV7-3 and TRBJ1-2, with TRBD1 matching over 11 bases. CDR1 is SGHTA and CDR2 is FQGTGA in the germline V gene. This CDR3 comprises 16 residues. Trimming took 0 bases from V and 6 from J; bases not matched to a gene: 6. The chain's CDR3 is CASSLTRGQGANGYTF. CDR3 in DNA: TGTGCCAGCAGCTTAACTCGCGGACAGGGGGCTAATGGCTACACCTTC.

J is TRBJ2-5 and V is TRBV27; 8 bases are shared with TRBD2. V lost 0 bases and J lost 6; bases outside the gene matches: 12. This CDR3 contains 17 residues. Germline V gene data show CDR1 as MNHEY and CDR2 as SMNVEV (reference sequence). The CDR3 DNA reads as TGTGCCAGCAGTTTATCGGCGACCTCGGGGGGGTGGAAGACCCAGTACTTC. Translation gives CASSLSATSGGWKTQYF.

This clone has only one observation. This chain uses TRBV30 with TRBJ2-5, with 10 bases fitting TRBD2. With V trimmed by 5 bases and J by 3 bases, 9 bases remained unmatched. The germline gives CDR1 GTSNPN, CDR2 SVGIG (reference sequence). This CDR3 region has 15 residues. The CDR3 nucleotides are TGTGCCTGGGACAGCAGCGGGGGGGGCAAAGAGACCCAGTACTTC. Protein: CAWDSSGGGKETQYF.

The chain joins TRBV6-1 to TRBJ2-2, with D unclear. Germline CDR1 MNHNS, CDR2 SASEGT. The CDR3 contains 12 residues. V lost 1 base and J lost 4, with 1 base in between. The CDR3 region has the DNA TGTGCCAGCAGTGAAGTCACCGGGGAGCTGTTTTTT. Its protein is CASSEVTGELFF.

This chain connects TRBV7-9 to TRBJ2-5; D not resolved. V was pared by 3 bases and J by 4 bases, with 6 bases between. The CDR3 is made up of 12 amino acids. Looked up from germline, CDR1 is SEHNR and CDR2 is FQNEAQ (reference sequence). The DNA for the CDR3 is TGTGCCAGCAGCTTCGACCGAGAGACCCAGTACTTC. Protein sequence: CASSFDRETQYF.

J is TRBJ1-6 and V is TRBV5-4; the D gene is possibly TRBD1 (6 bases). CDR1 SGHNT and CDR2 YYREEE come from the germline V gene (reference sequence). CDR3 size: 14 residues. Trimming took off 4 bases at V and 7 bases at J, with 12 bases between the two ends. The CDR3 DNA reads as TGTGCCAGCAGCCCATGGACAGAGAATTCACCCCTCCACTTT. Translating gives CASSPWTENSPLHF.

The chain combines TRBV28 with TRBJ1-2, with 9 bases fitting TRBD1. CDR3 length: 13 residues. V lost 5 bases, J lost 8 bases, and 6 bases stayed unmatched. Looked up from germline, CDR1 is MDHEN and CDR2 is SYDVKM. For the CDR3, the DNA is TGTGCCAGCAGTGATACAGGGGGCGGAGGCTACACCTTC. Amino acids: CASSDTGGGGYTF.

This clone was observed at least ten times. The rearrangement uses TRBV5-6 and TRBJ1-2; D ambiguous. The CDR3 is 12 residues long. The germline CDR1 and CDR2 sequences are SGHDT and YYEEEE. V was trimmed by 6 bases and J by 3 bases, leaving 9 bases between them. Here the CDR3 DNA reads TGTGCCAGCAACTCGAGGCACTATGGCTACACCTTC. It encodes CASNSRHYGYTF. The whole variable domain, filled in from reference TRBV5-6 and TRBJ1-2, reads DAGVTQSPTHLIKTRGQQVTLRCSPKSGHDTVSWYQQALGQGPQFIFQYYEEEERQRGNFPDRFSGHQFPNYSSELNVNALLLGDSALYLCASNSRHYGYTFGSGTRLTVV.

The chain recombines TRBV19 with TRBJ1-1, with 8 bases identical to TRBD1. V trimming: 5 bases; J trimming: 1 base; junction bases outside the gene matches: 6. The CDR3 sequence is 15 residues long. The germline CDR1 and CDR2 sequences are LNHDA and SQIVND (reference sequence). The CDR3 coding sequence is TGTGCCAGTAGTGCTTCCGGGACAGGGAACACTGAAGCTTTCTTT. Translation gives CASSASGTGNTEAFF.

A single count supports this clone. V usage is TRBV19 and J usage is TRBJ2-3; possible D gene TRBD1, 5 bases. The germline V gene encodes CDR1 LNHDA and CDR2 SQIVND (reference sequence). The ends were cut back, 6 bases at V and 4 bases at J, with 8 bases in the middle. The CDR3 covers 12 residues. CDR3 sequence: CASRSRADTQYF. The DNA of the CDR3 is TGTGCCAGTAGAAGCAGGGCAGATACGCAGTATTTT. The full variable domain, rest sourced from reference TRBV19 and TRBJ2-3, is DGGITQSPKYLFRKEGQNVTLSCEQNLNHDAMYWYRQDPGQGLRLIYYSQIVNDFQKGDIAEGYSVSREKKESFPLTVTSAQKNPTAFYLCASRSRADTQYFGPGTRLTVL.

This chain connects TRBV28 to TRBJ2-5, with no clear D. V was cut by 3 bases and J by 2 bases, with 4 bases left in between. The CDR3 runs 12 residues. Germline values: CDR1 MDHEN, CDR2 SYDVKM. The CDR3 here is CASSFGQETQYF. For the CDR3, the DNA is TGTGCCAGCAGTTTTGGACAAGAGACCCAGTACTTC. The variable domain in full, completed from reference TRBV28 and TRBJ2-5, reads DVKVTQSSRYLVKRTGEKVFLECVQDMDHENMFWYRQDPGLGLRLIYFSYDVKMKEKGDIPEGYSVSREKKERFSLILESASTNQTSMYLCASSFGQETQYFGPGTRLLVL.

CDR3 amino acids: CSARAPYEQYF. DNA of the CDR3: TGCAGTGCTAGGGCCCCCTACGAGCAGTACTTC. V gene TRBV20-1 combines with J gene TRBJ2-7; no clear D gene. CDR1 and CDR2 from the germline V gene are DFQATT and SNEGSKA (reference sequence). The V end was cut by 3 bases, the J end by 2 bases, with 5 bases between. This CDR3 comprises 11 residues.

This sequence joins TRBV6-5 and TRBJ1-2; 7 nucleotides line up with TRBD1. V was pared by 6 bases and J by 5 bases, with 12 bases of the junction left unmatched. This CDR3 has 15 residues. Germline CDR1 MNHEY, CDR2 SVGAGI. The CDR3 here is CASRTGQTTPYGYTF. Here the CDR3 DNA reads TGTGCCAGCAGGACGGGACAGACGACTCCATATGGCTACACCTTC.

CDR3 sequence: CASSIGTGYYSNQPQHF. CDR3 in DNA: TGTGCCAGTAGTATAGGGACAGGCTACTATAGCAATCAGCCCCAGCATTTT. The chain recombines TRBV19 with TRBJ1-5, with 7 bases aligning to TRBD1. V trimming: 1 base; J trimming: 0 bases; junction bases outside the gene matches: 6. CDR1 and CDR2 from the germline V gene are LNHDA and SQIVND (reference sequence). This CDR3 is 17 amino acids long.

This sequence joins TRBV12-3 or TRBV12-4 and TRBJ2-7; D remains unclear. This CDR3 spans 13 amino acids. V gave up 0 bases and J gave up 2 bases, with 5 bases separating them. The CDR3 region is CASSLAPPYEQYF. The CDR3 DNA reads TGTGCCAGCAGTTTAGCCCCTCCCTACGAGCAGTACTTC.

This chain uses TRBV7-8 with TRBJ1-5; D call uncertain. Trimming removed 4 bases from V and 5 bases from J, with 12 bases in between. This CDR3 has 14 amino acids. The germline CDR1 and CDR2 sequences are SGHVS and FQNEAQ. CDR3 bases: TGTGCCAGCAGCTACCAGCGAGGTGATCAGCCCCAGCATTTT. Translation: CASSYQRGDQPQHF.

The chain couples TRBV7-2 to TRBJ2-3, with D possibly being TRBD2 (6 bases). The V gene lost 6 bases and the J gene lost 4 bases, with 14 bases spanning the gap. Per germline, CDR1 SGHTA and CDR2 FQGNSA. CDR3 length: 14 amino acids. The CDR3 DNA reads TGTGCCAGCAGTCCTATTCGCGGGGCAGATACGCAGTATTTT. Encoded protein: CASSPIRGADTQYF.

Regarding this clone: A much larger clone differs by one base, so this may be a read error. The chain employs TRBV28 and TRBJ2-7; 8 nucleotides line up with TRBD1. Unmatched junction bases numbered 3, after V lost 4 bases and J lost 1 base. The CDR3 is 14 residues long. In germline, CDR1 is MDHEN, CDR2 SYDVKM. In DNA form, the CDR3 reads TGTGCCAGCAGTTCGGACAGGGAGTCCTACGAGCAGTACTTC. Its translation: CASSSDRESYEQYF.

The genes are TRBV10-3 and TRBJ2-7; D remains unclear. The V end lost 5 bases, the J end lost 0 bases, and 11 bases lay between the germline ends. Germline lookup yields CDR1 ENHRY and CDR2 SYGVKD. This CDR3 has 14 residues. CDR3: CAISPVPSSYEQYF. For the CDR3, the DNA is TGTGCCATCAGTCCGGTCCCGAGCTCCTACGAGCAGTACTTC.

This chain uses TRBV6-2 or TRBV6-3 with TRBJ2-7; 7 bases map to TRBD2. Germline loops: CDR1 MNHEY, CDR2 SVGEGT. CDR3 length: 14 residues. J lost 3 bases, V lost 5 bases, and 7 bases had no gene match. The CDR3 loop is CASSRHSGDYEQYF. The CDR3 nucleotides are TGTGCCAGCAGTCGCCACAGCGGGGACTACGAGCAGTACTTC.

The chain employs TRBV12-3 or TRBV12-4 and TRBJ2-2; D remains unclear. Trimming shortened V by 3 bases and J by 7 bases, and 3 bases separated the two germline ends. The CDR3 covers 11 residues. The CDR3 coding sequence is TGTGCCAGCAGTTTTATCGGGGAGCTGTTTTTT. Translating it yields CASSFIGELFF.